This T cell receptor (beta chain) stems from a study of beta chain features in type 1 diabetes. This clone has a handful of counts. Its antigen remains unknown. The CDR3 runs to 15 residues. V lost 3 bases to trimming and J lost 1 base; unmatched junction nucleotides: 8. In germline, CDR1 is GTSNPN, CDR2 SVGIG (reference sequence). Study observations and caveats: cDNA sequencing could over-represent cells with high TCR expression. Patients with type 1 diabetes carried fewer insertions and had more deletions at their VDJ junctions. Significant though moderate, a shortening of TCRB CDR3s appeared in all four CD4+ subsets of Type 1 diabetes patients. Small HLA sub-analyses could not settle whether HLA shapes TCRB rearrangement.

Sequencing targeted expressed TCRB transcripts, as all isolated RNA had been reverse transcribed. The average read count of naive, central memory and regulatory T cell samples was several million. Data came from immunoSEQ multiplex PCR; TCRdb stores just in-frame clones and leaves some out. This sample has 250,000 to 300,000 clones, with roughly a quarter found just once. This receptor was identified in a woman in her 30s with type 1 diabetes. V and J are TRBV30 and TRBJ2-5, with 7 bases that match TRBD2. The specimen was naive CD4+ T cells from blood. The CDR3 DNA reads TGTGCCTGGAGAGGTTCCGGGGGGATCCAAGAGACCCAGTACTTC. This translates into CAWRGSGGIQETQYF.